This T cell receptor beta chain was recovered during a study of cytomegalovirus exposure and HLA in healthy donors. The PCR ran on 60 Vbeta and 13 Jbeta primers. Clones were read by immunoSEQ multiplex PCR, and TCRdb kept only the in-frame ones, dropping some. The sample holds approximately 180,000 clones, almost 85% seen once. The germline V gene encodes CDR1 SQVTM and CDR2 ANQGSEA. The V gene lost 6 bases and the J gene lost 1 base, with 13 bases spanning the gap. The CDR3 consists of 13 residues. Sequencing input: PBMCs. The V gene is TRBV29-1, the J gene TRBJ2-7, with a weak D call TRBD2 (6 bases). The origin of this receptor is a girl aged 10 to 17 in good health and CMV-seropositive. The CDR3 loop is CSVTGTRSYEQYF. CDR3 nucleotides: TGCAGCGTCACCGGGACTCGTTCCTACGAGCAGTACTTC.